The entry below gives a single T cell receptor beta chain sequence along with its context. Its antigen is not known. These data originate in a study of T cells in localized non-small cell lung cancer. Per germline, CDR1 SNHLY and CDR2 FYNNEI. CDR3 length: 15 residues. Trimming removed 3 bases from V and 7 bases from J, with 13 bases in between. Sequencing was performed with immunoSEQ multiplex PCR; in TCRdb, only in-frame clones are kept and a portion is missing. The repertoire holds 86,000 or so clones, about four fifths seen once, with over 2.5% in the top ten. Notes on the study in general: Uninvolved adjacent lung, not tumor, had the highest T cell clonality. A median of about 60 of the top 100 tumor clones appeared in adjacent lung, which was paired and uninvolved.

The specimen was peripheral blood, collected before any cancer treatment. This TCR came from a man between 40 and 75 years old with stage I lung adenocarcinoma. The rearrangement uses TRBV2 and TRBJ1-6, with D hard to call. CDR3 protein: CASSELEGVNSPLHF. The CDR3 nucleotides read TGTGCCAGCAGTGAGTTGGAGGGTGTGAATTCACCCCTCCACTTT.